This is a list of T cell receptor beta chains from one sample in a study of T cells after yellow fever vaccination. TCRdb analysed the 5' RACE reads with MiXCR anew, one entry per CDR3 protein. The table includes some 390,000 distinct CDR3 sequences, about 19% detected once. Sequences were derived from PBMCs, sampled before the yellow fever booster vaccination. Source of these receptors: a man aged 18 to 35 who received the YFV17D yellow fever vaccine. Each CDR3 is given with its conserved first and last residue.

v_call	j_call	cdr3_aa
TRBV12-3/TRBV12-4	TRBJ1-5	CASSLSLSQPQHF
TRBV4-2	TRBJ1-3	CASSQGPTAGNTIYF
TRBV5-1	TRBJ2-2	CASRIDGNTGELFF
TRBV5-1	TRBJ2-7	CASSLSWTSGATYEQYF
TRBV5-1	TRBJ2-1	CASSLGLAGGRGSYNEQFF
TRBV7-2	TRBJ2-6	CASSLSGTGANVLTF
TRBV6-2/TRBV6-3	TRBJ1-1	CASSYPAGSVEAFF
TRBV10-2	TRBJ2-5	CASMGSGGGETQYF
TRBV6-2/TRBV6-3	TRBJ2-1	CASSYRASGPYNEQFF
TRBV7-9	TRBJ2-6	CASSARGLGANVLTF
TRBV29-1	TRBJ2-5	CSVELRGRRETQYF
TRBV5-1	TRBJ2-3	CASSLVGIGDTQYF
TRBV2	TRBJ2-7	CASSATAGEQYF
TRBV27	TRBJ2-1	CASAGWGGSYNEQFF
TRBV12-3/TRBV12-4	TRBJ2-7	CASSPSGSEQYF
TRBV7-9	TRBJ2-1	CASSVRGNEQFF
TRBV7-7	TRBJ1-6	CASSPSTGEGSPLHF
TRBV6-6	TRBJ2-1	CASSYEAGGGNEQFF
TRBV20-1	TRBJ2-4	CSARRGSLLAKNIQYF
TRBV27	TRBJ2-5	CASKRGANQETQYF
TRBV7-9	TRBJ2-5	CASSPREQETQYF
TRBV7-6	TRBJ1-5	CASSSDVYNQPQHF
TRBV9	TRBJ2-1	CASSSDLPLYNEQFF
TRBV30	TRBJ1-1	CAWSVSAEAFF
TRBV9	TRBJ2-3	CASSGGGPADTQYF
TRBV5-5	TRBJ2-1	CASSLVVLQAPYNEQFF
TRBV15	TRBJ2-3	CATSRADRTRTDTQYF
TRBV29-1	TRBJ2-5	CSVGESTSGETQYF
TRBV5-1	TRBJ1-1	CASSLTGRAEAFF
TRBV4-3	TRBJ2-1	CASSQGVLSGQFF
TRBV20-1	TRBJ2-3	CSARGSAGSLDTQYF
TRBV6-2/TRBV6-3	TRBJ1-5	CASSSGEPQHF
TRBV5-4	TRBJ2-2	CASSWRSGELFF
TRBV6-5	TRBJ2-1	CASSSVAGGNEQFF
TRBV7-2	TRBJ1-5	CASSLTGAVGNQPQHF
TRBV7-2	TRBJ2-5	CASSLGANYPNAAQYF
TRBV5-1	TRBJ1-1	CASSASDSMNTEAFF
TRBV6-6	TRBJ2-1	CASGSGGVSYNEQFF
TRBV21-1	TRBJ2-5	CASSATSERGFKETQYF
TRBV5-4	TRBJ1-4	CASSLAGTNEKLFF
TRBV4-3	TRBJ1-2	CASSQGMEYYGYTF